This T cell receptor (beta chain) came from a study of spatial heterogeneity in lung cancer. TCRdb fed the 5' RACE reads into MiXCR, producing one record per CDR3 protein. The sample records about 110,000 distinct CDR3 sequences, approximately 10% being singletons. Time point in this sample: blood at routine non-recurrence follow-up after resection. Whole RNA came from tumor, nontumor lung or frozen PBMC and was sequenced without being sorted. This clonotype has only a few counts. Germline CDR1 LNHDA, CDR2 SQIVND (reference sequence). V was clipped by 9 bases and J by 1 base, with 21 bases between them. This CDR3 spans 17 amino acids.

J is TRBJ2-2 and V is TRBV19, with a possible D match to TRBD1 (6 bases). The TCR originated in a female donor with early-stage non-small cell lung cancer. Sample: PBMCs, taken at follow-up. In DNA form, the CDR3 reads TGTGCCAGCTGGCCTTTATTCGAGGACAGGAACACCGGGGAGCTGTTTTTT. Translated: CASWPLFEDRNTGELFF.